This T cell receptor (beta chain) comes out of a study of blood T cells in healthy people across ages. The use of a sample-barcoded 5' primer and a J-beta primer mix characterized a second PCR of roughly 6 to 11 cycles. TCRdb reprocessed the 5' RACE reads via MiXCR and lists one record per CDR3 protein. The repertoire holds approximately 800,000 distinct CDR3 sequences, with approximately 25% as singletons. Healthy Caucasian individuals from Russia aged roughly 6 to 90 served as donors. The V gene lost 4 bases and the J gene lost 3 bases, with 14 bases spanning the gap. The CDR3 contains 15 residues. Germline V CDR1 and CDR2: SGHRS, YFSETQ. The same data also went into a second study, on T cells of mothers and their children. That source notes: cDNA synthesis used all extracted RNA, 1.5 ug per 15 ul. From each mother came over 9.5 million TCR beta CDR3 reads, and from each child came roughly 2.9 million.

The source is a boy aged 5 to 17 in good health. Sequenced: blood. The chain joins TRBV5-1 to TRBJ2-1; D gene unclear. CDR3 in amino acids: CASSPRIERYNEQFF. The CDR3 nucleotides are TGCGCCAGCAGCCCACGGATAGAACGCTACAATGAGCAGTTCTTC.